This is a list of T cell receptor beta chains from one sample in a study of OX40 agonist ivuxolimab in advanced cancers. Here immunoSEQ multiplex PCR was the method, and the copy in TCRdb shows in-frame clones only, minus some. The sample comprises around 60,000 clones, about four fifths of which are singletons, and about 1.5% rests with the top ten. Sequenced here: CD4+ or CD8+ T cells sorted from blood, sampled in a trial of the OX40 agonist ivuxolimab. The receptors derive from an adult with an advanced solid tumor such as melanoma, head and neck, liver or kidney cancer. Each CDR3 is given with its conserved first and last residue. D genes are given only for firm matches. Expanded clones are given a class, and other clones once, few, many or no size at all.

TRBD2	TRBV19	-	TRBJ2-4	CASTDISGGEGWAKNIQYF	TGTGCCAGTACCGATATTAGCGGGGGAGAGGGCTGGGCCAAAAACATTCAGTACTTC
-	TRBV4-3	-	TRBJ1-3	CASSQVAVSGNTIYF	TGCGCCAGCAGCCAAGTAGCAGTTTCCGGAAACACCATATATTTT
TRBD2	TRBV7-3	-	TRBJ2-3	CASSLRGGGDTQYF	TGTGCCAGCAGTCTGCGGGGGGGCGGAGATACGCAGTATTTT
-	TRBV5-1	-	TRBJ2-7	CASSPEGQGPYEQYF	TGCGCCAGCAGCCCCGAGGGTCAGGGCCCCTACGAGCAGTACTTC
-	TRBV11-3	-	TRBJ2-1	CASRSEGVRNEQFF	TGTGCCAGCAGATCCGAGGGAGTCCGGAATGAGCAGTTCTTC
-	TRBV4-2	-	TRBJ2-3	CASSAYVTDTQYF	TGTGCCAGCAGCGCATACGTCACAGATACGCAGTATTTT
-	TRBV5-1	-	TRBJ2-1	CASSLGRAPRGNYNEQFF	TGCGCCAGCAGCTTGGGACGGGCCCCGAGGGGAAACTACAATGAGCAGTTCTTC
TRBD2	TRBV9	-	TRBJ2-7	CASSVVPSGSTYEQYF	TGTGCCAGCAGCGTAGTGCCTAGCGGCAGCACCTACGAGCAGTACTTC
TRBD1	TRBV11-3	-	TRBJ2-7	CASSTPGTGGSEQYF	TGTGCCAGCAGCACCCCCGGGACAGGGGGCTCTGAGCAGTACTTC
-	TRBV6-5	-	TRBJ1-4	CASSYLQAEKLFF	TGTGCCAGCAGTTACCTACAGGCGGAAAAACTGTTTTTT
-	TRBV30	-	TRBJ2-2	CAWNTEPGPGNAGELFF	TGTGCCTGGAATACCGAACCGGGGCCAGGGAACGCCGGGGAGCTGTTTTTT
-	TRBV5-1	once	TRBJ2-1	CASSLGDFNNEQFF	TGCGCCAGCAGCTTGGGGGACTTTAACAATGAGCAGTTCTTC
TRBD2	TRBV4-3	-	TRBJ2-5	CASSQTLALAGVQETQYF	TGCGCCAGCAGCCAAACTCTCGCTCTAGCGGGGGTCCAAGAGACCCAGTACTTC
-	TRBV7-7	-	TRBJ1-5	CASSPDRNQPQHF	TGTGCTAGCAGCCCCGACAGAAATCAGCCCCAGCATTTT
-	TRBV5-1	-	TRBJ2-2	CASSLGPGPHTGELFF	TGCGCCAGCAGCTTGGGTCCCGGACCGCACACCGGGGAGCTGTTTTTT
-	TRBV7-3	-	TRBJ2-6	CASSRTGTAPGANVLTF	TGTGCCAGCAGCCGCACCGGGACGGCTCCTGGGGCCAACGTCCTGACTTTC
TRBD1	TRBV6-5	-	TRBJ2-3	CASSLQGASTDTQYF	TGTGCCAGCAGTTTACAGGGGGCTAGCACAGATACGCAGTATTTT
-	TRBV15	once	TRBJ1-2	CATSSRDFKIGYTF	TGTGCCACCAGCAGCCGCGACTTCAAGATCGGCTACACCTTC
-	TRBV6-6	-	TRBJ2-5	CASSYGGIQETQYF	TGTGCCAGCAGTTATGGCGGAATACAAGAGACCCAGTACTTC
-	TRBV7-9	once	TRBJ2-2	CASRLTHLGHDTGELFF	TGTGCCAGCAGATTAACCCACCTAGGGCACGACACCGGGGAGCTGTTTTTT
-	TRBV6-1	-	TRBJ2-7	CASKYSSLYEQYF	TGTGCCAGCAAATATAGTTCCCTCTACGAGCAGTACTTC
TRBD2	TRBV10-2	-	TRBJ2-3	CASSERTSGSELPYF	TGCGCCAGCAGTGAGAGGACTAGCGGGAGTGAGTTACCGTATTTT
-	TRBV7-2	-	TRBJ2-5	CASSLAGTEGTQYF	TGTGCCAGCAGTCTGGCCGGGACGGAGGGGACCCAGTACTTC
TRBD1	TRBV27	-	TRBJ1-5	CASSGQGNQPQHF	TGTGCCAGCAGCGGACAGGGCAATCAGCCCCAGCATTTT
-	TRBV5-5	-	TRBJ2-7	CASSLNSLSEQYF	TGTGCCAGCAGCTTGAATTCATTATCCGAGCAGTACTTC
-	TRBV5-1	-	TRBJ1-4	CASSPRSDNEKLFF	TGCGCCAGCAGCCCCCGGAGCGATAATGAAAAACTGTTTTTT
-	TRBV5-5	few	TRBJ2-2	CASSSVDTGELFF	TGTGCCAGCAGCTCGGTGGACACCGGGGAGCTGTTTTTT
TRBD1	TRBV7-9	-	TRBJ1-2	CASSRRQGGAISYTF	TGTGCCAGCAGCCGCAGACAGGGGGGAGCCATTAGCTACACCTTC
-	TRBV7-6	few	TRBJ2-3	CASSRGKDTQYF	TGTGCCAGCAGCCGAGGGAAAGATACGCAGTATTTT
-	TRBV6-6	-	TRBJ2-7	CASTRRGYEQYF	TGTGCCAGCACCCGCCGGGGCTACGAGCAGTACTTC
TRBD2	TRBV19	-	TRBJ2-7	CASSVTGTSFYEQYF	TGTGCCAGTAGTGTTACCGGGACTAGCTTCTACGAGCAGTACTTC
-	TRBV2	-	TRBJ1-4	CASSAGTAATNEKLFF	TGTGCCAGCAGTGCCGGGACGGCTGCAACTAATGAAAAACTGTTTTTT
TRBD2	TRBV7-9	-	TRBJ2-5	CASSREAGGPETQYF	TGTGCCAGCAGCCGAGAGGCGGGGGGGCCAGAGACCCAGTACTTC
-	TRBV21-1	few	TRBJ2-7	CASSKGRASNPYEQYF	TGTGCCAGCAGCAAAGGTAGAGCGTCAAACCCCTACGAGCAGTACTTC
-	TRBV11-3	once	TRBJ2-1	CASSRSATARKVKFF	TGTGCCAGCAGCCGATCCGCAACAGCCCGAAAGGTGAAGTTCTTC
-	TRBV11-2	-	TRBJ2-4	CASSLLREAKNIQYF	TGTGCCAGCAGCTTGCTCCGCGAAGCCAAAAACATTCAGTACTTC
-	TRBV27	-	TRBJ1-6	CASRTAGGGYNSPLHF	TGTGCCAGCAGAACCGCGGGGGGGGGATATAATTCACCCCTCCACTTT
TRBD1	TRBV6-5	-	TRBJ2-4	CASQPGQGRIQYF	TGTGCCAGCCAACCGGGACAGGGGCGCATTCAGTACTTC
-	TRBV2	-	TRBJ1-1	CASSRSAYGGTEAFF	TGTGCCAGCAGTCGGTCCGCTTATGGGGGCACTGAAGCTTTCTTT
TRBD2	TRBV7-2	-	TRBJ2-7	CASSSGLVTHIYEQYF	TGTGCCAGCAGCTCAGGACTAGTTACCCATATATACGAGCAGTACTTC
TRBD2	TRBV9	-	TRBJ2-2	CASSVRLAGGELFF	TGTGCCAGCAGCGTGAGACTAGCGGGAGGGGAGCTGTTTTTT
TRBD1	TRBV7-3	-	TRBJ2-6	CASSSYRGWANVLTF	TGTGCCAGCAGCTCCTACAGGGGGTGGGCCAACGTCCTGACTTTC
TRBD1	TRBV30	once	TRBJ2-7	CAWSRLRGTGGANEQYF	TGTGCCTGGAGTAGATTGCGGGGGACAGGGGGCGCGAACGAGCAGTACTTC
-	TRBV7-8	-	TRBJ2-3	CASDPGTLGTQYF	TGTGCCAGCGACCCCGGGACTCTGGGTACGCAGTATTTT
TRBD1	TRBV2	-	TRBJ1-5	CASSPRTGRRQPQHF	TGTGCCAGCAGTCCCCGGACAGGGAGACGTCAGCCCCAGCATTTT